This T cell receptor (beta chain) was identified in a study of blood T cell repertoires in COVID-19. Study at large: From T cells, B-cell-depleted T cells, or PBMCs came the material, which was cDNA or gDNA.

Libraries were prepared by immunoSEQ multiplex PCR; TCRdb keeps only in-frame clonotypes and omits some of them. The sample contains about 480,000 clones, 85% to 90% of which appear only once. Living in under 30 US areas, the participants were between about 18 and 100 years of age. Categorization into cohorts depended on clinical history that participants reported. The study counted Cohort 3 donors as recovered given two negative PCRs, clearance, or symptom resolution. Per germline, CDR1 MNHEY and CDR2 SVGEGT. The CDR3 is made up of 17 amino acids. Trimming removed 0 bases from V and 4 bases from J; junction bases left unmatched: 5.

The rearrangement uses TRBV6-2 or TRBV6-3 and TRBJ2-5, with 13 bases lining up with TRBD2. The source of this sequence is a woman in her forties who had recovered from COVID-19. Specimen: PBMCs or T cells enriched from blood (not recorded which). Written as DNA, the CDR3 is TGTGCCAGCAGTTACTCCGGGACTAGCGGGAAGGGAGAGACCCAGTACTTC. This translates into CASSYSGTSGKGETQYF.